This T cell receptor (beta chain) was sequenced during a study of glioma-infiltrating T cells (dated by TCRdb to 2016 to 2018). Background for the entire study: Low-grade gliomas were represented by WHO grade II oligodendrogliomas or astrocytomas, and glioblastomas were represented by WHO grade IV tumors that were sampled at initial rather than recurrent diagnosis. Before surgery, glioma patients were given dexamethasone for six or fewer days. For blood libraries, the target was 4.5- to 10-fold sequencing coverage of 900,000 to 1,000,000 peripheral T cells. The study sequenced TCR alpha- and beta-chain repertoires from glioma tissue, from non-neoplastic brain tissue and from matched peripheral blood mononuclear cells. To measure how far tissue and blood T-cell populations diverged, each tissue-infiltrating repertoire was compared against the peripheral blood repertoire of the same patient. The paired cohort comprised three low-grade glioma patients, 7 or 8 primary glioblastoma patients and three non-glioma patients contributing non-neoplastic brain tissue. The full study reports these points: VJ-independent divergence between tissue and blood was found to be below expectation in non-neoplastic patients but above expectation in all gliomas, particularly low-grade gliomas. Small numbers underpinned the group comparisons: roughly 8 glioblastoma patients, three low-grade glioma patients and three non-neoplastic patients. Patients with low tissue-blood divergence were marked by a signature set of shared blood CDR3 motifs, and that set was depleted in highly divergent patients. Tissue and blood shared very few CDR3 sequences, a result attributed to high CDR3 diversity and limited sampling.

Immediately after resection, surgical brain or tumor specimens were cryofrozen in liquid nitrogen, with peripheral blood cells collected concurrently. TCR alpha and beta CDR3 regions were amplified with the iRepertoire nested amplicon-rescue multiplex PCR (arm-PCR) platform from RNA. For one-step reverse transcription and amplification, 100-400 ng of tissue mRNA or PBMC total RNA was used as input. Following bead purification, Illumina adapters were added through a secondary multiplex PCR, and the libraries were then gel-purified between 200 and 400 bp. Demultiplexing relied on internal 6-nucleotide barcodes carried by the libraries. The libraries were sequenced on an Illumina MiSeq using 2x220 or 2x250 nucleotide paired-end reads. On the authors' methods: FLASH 1.2.11 was used to merge paired reads, and BWA-MEM then aligned the reads to the GRCh37 human genome before TRA and TRB reads were extracted. V and J assignment used an IMGT-derived reference of cassette sequences and CDR3 motifs that included pseudogenes. Reads were translated in three frames, and productive CDR3s were defined by a C…FGXG motif without stop codons. A clonotype was defined as a unique combination of a V-J cassette pair and a CDR3 amino acid sequence. Reads were filtered by Hamming distance, thresholded by each sample's sequence error rate in mapped regions. The public reads were reprocessed in TCRdb via fastp at Q25 and MiXCR, keeping in-frame beta chains. Each CDR3 protein appears once, grouped with its most common genes and DNA. TCRdb's processing, not the study's, gives the V and J calls here. In this sample the table shows a few hundred thousand distinct CDR3 sequences, 35% to 45% of which occur a single time. The biggest ten clones account for around 12% of the sample.

From cysteine to phenylalanine, the CDR3 is 13 amino acids long. CDR3 DNA is the only sequence kept; it has 39 bases, read in frame from the first base. V sheds 11 bases and J sheds 4 bases, leaving 16 bases between their ends. From the germline V gene, CDR1 is MDHEN and CDR2 is SYDVKM. Points on this clonotype: The antigen it binds to is not known. No quality values exist for individual bases; no much larger clone is one base distant.

The TCR was taken from a human donor with low-grade glioma or glioblastoma, undergoing nonglioma brain surgery, or in good health (not recorded which). The V and J genes are TRBV28 and TRBJ2-3; TRBD1 might be the D gene, on 5 matching bases. The sample comprised glioma tissue, nonneoplastic brain tissue, or PBMCs (not recorded which). The nucleotide sequence reads TGTGCCTCAGACCGAAGGGGTCCAGATACGCAGTATTTT. Translated, this gives CASDRRGPDTQYF.